The 8 T cell receptor beta chains listed next were all sequenced from one sample in a study of blood T cell repertoires in COVID-19. Profiling relied on immunoSEQ multiplex PCR, and the TCRdb table lists in-frame clones only, not all of them. The sample records approximately 47,000 clones, 88% being singletons. The specimen sequenced was peripheral blood. Receptors originate from a human donor with active COVID-19. The donor label of this sample is uncertain.

The CDR3 DNA sequence: TGCGCCAGCAGCCAATCTTCAGGGGATGAAAAACTGTTTTTT. Translated, it gives CASSQSSGDEKLFF. J is TRBJ1-4 and V is TRBV4-3, with TRBD1 as a possible D gene (6 bases). Germline loops: CDR1 LGHNA, CDR2 YSLEER. V dropped 2 bases and J dropped 6 bases, with 10 bases sitting between them. The CDR3 runs 14 residues.

The chain links TRBV9 to TRBJ2-7; perhaps TRBD2 as D (6 bases). V lost 0 bases and J 6 bases, leaving 13 bases between the germline ends. CDR1 is SGDLS and CDR2 is YYNGEE in the germline V gene. CDR3 length equals 14 residues. CDR3 in amino acids: CASSVAPGGGEQYF. The CDR3 bases are TGTGCCAGCAGCGTAGCGCCCGGGGGAGGCGAGCAGTACTTC.

This clone has a single count. This chain joins TRBV28 and TRBJ2-2; D might be TRBD2 (5 bases). Per the germline V gene, CDR1 is MDHEN and CDR2 is SYDVKM. The ends were cut back, 5 bases at V and 4 bases at J, with 14 bases in the middle. The CDR3 extends over 15 amino acids. The CDR3 reads CASSLSGSVTGELFF. Written as DNA, the CDR3 is TGTGCCAGCAGTCTGTCGGGGAGTGTCACCGGGGAGCTGTTTTTT.

There are a few counts of this clone. V is TRBV6-2 or TRBV6-3 and J is TRBJ2-7; D unresolved. V shed 2 bases and J shed 0 bases, with 11 bases lying between them. This CDR3 is 15 amino acids long. Germline V gene lookup returns CDR1 MNHEY and CDR2 SVGEGT. The chain's CDR3 is CASSYLAVVSYEQYF. The CDR3 nucleotides read TGTGCCAGCAGTTACCTCGCGGTAGTCTCCTACGAGCAGTACTTC.

This clone was found a few times. This sequence joins TRBV7-2 and TRBJ2-7; 11 bases agree with TRBD2. V gave up 4 bases and J gave up 3 bases; unmatched junction bases: 5. Germline V gives CDR1 SGHTA, CDR2 FQGNSA. The CDR3 loop spans 15 amino acids. The DNA for the CDR3 is TGTGCCAGCAGCTCCACTAGCGGGAGTGGCTACGAGCAGTACTTC. Translated, it gives CASSSTSGSGYEQYF.

The rearrangement uses TRBV30 and TRBJ1-5; 9 nucleotides align to TRBD1. Trimming at V came to 2 bases and at J to 11 bases, leaving 7 bases not matched to a gene. The CDR3 is made up of 13 amino acids. Germline CDR1 reads GTSNPN; CDR2 reads SVGIG (reference sequence). The CDR3 sequence: CAWSTTGGVSQHF. Written as DNA, the CDR3 is TGTGCCTGGAGTACGACAGGGGGGGTGTCCCAGCATTTT. Combining the CDR3 with reference TRBV30 and TRBJ1-5 gives the whole variable domain SQTIHQWPATLVQPVGSPLSLECTVEGTSNPNLYWYRQAAGRGLQLLFYSVGIGQISSEVPQNLSASRPQDRQFILSSKKLLLSDSGFYLCAWSTTGGVSQHFGDGTRLSIL.

The rearrangement links TRBV14 to TRBJ2-7; D may be TRBD1 (6 bases). The CDR3 has 13 amino acids. Trimming cost V 5 bases and J 2 bases, with 10 bases left between them. Germline values: CDR1 SGHDN, CDR2 FVKESK. As DNA, the CDR3 is TGTGCCAGCAGCTTTGCAGGGGCCTACGAGCAGTACTTC. Its protein product is CASSFAGAYEQYF.

The genes are TRBV10-3 and TRBJ1-2; 10 bases fit TRBD1. CDR3 length equals 15 residues. V lost 10 bases to trimming and J lost 4 bases; unmatched junction nucleotides: 12. CDR1 ENHRY and CDR2 SYGVKD come from the germline V gene. The DNA for the CDR3 is TGTGCCACCCACGGGGGGACAGGGGTTTTCTATGGCTACACCTTC. Protein sequence: CATHGGTGVFYGYTF.